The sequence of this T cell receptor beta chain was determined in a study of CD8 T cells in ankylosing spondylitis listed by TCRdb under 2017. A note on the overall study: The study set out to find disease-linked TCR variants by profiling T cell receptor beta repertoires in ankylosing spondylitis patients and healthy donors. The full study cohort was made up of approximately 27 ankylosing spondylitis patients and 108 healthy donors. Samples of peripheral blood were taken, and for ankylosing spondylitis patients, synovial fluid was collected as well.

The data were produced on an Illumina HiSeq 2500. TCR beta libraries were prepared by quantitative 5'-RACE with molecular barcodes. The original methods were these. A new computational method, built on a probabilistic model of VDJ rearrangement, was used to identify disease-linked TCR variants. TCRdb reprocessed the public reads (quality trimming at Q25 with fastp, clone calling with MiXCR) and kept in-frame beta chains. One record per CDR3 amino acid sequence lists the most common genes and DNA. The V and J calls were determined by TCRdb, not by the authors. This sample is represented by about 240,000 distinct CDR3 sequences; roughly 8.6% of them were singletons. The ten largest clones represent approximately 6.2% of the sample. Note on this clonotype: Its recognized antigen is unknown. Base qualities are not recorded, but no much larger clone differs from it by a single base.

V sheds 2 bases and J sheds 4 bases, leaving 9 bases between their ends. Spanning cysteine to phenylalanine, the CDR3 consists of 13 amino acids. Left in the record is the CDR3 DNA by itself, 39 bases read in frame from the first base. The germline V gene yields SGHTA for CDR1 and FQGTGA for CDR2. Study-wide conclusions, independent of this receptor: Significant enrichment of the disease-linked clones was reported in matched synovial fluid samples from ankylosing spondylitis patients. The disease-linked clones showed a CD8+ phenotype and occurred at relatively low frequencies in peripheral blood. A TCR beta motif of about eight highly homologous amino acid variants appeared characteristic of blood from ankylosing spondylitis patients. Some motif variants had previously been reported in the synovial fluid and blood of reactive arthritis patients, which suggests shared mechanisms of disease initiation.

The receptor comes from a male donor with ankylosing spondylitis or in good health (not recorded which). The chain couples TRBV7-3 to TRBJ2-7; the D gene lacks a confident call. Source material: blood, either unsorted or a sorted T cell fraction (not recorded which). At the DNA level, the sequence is TGTGCCAGCAGCTTAGGCGGAGAGTACGAGCAGTACTTC. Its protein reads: CASSLGGEYEQYF.